This TCR beta chain was captured by sequencing in a study of cytomegalovirus exposure and HLA in healthy donors. It was with 60 Vbeta and 13 Jbeta primers that the PCR ran. Measured with immunoSEQ multiplex PCR; TCRdb has only the in-frame clones, and not every one. Among just over 150,000 clones, about three quarters were seen once, and the ten largest hold 1.4%. Trimming left V 3 bases short and J 1 base short, with 6 bases between. Per the germline V gene, CDR1 is KGHSH and CDR2 is LQKENI. This CDR3 comprises 13 residues. The receptor comes from a woman aged 25 to 45 in good health and CMV-seronegative. The specimen sequenced was PBMCs. The rearrangement joins TRBV18 to TRBJ2-5, with D hard to call. CDR3 sequence (DNA): TGTGCCAGCTCACCGCGATCCCAAGAGACCCAGTACTTC. Its translation is CASSPRSQETQYF.